The present entry profiles one TCR beta chain with its context. Its matching antigen is unknown. The sort gate was single viable CD3+CD4+CD8-CD45RO+ cells for memory CD4+ T cells. Positive selection with CD4 microbeads enriched total CD4+ T cells. This sample was included in a study of memory CD4+ T cells and cytomegalovirus serostatus. Study-level results: Repertoires predicted CMV serostatus with median bootstrapped AUC of about 0.94. Suggested: most of the CMV-linked TCR signature lies in CD4+ memory cells.

TCRdb keeps only in-frame clones here, not all; method: immunoSEQ multiplex PCR. The sample shows 30,000 to 50,000 clones, 75% to 80% of them seen only once. The source material was memory CD4+ T cells from blood. The receptor was isolated from an adult in good health and CMV-seronegative.

CDR3 nucleotides: TGTGCCAGCAGTCCAGGACAGGGGGTGCCTGGGGCCAACGTCCTGACTTTC. This sequence encodes CASSPGQGVPGANVLTF. V gene TRBV28 combines with J gene TRBJ2-6, with 10 nucleotides matching TRBD1. The germline gives CDR1 MDHEN, CDR2 SYDVKM. The CDR3 is 17 amino acids. V lost 5 bases and J lost 2; bases outside the gene matches: 6.